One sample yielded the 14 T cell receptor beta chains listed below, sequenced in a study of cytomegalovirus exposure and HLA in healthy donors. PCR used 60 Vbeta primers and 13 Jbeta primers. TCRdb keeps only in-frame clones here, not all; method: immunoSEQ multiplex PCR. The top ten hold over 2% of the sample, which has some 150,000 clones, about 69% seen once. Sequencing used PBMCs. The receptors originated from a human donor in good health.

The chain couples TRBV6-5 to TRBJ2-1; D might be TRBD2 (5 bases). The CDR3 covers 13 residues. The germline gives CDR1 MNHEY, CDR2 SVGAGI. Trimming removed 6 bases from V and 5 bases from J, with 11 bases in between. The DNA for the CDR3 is TGTGCCAGCAGCCTCCGGACTGACAATGAGCAGTTCTTC. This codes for CASSLRTDNEQFF.

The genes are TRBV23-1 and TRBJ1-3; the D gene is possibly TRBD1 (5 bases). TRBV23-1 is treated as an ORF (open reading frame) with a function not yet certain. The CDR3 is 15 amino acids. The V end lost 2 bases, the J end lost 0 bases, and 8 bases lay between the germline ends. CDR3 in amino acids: CASSQGQGSGNTIYF. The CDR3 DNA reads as TGCGCCAGCAGTCAAGGGCAGGGCTCTGGAAACACCATATATTTT.

CDR3 nucleotides: TGTGCCAGCACTCGACAGGGTCCGTTTCCCGGGGAGCTGTTTTTT. Its translation is CASTRQGPFPGELFF. The J gene is TRBJ2-2, the V gene TRBV6-6; 7 bases match TRBD1. Trimming removed 7 bases from V and 6 bases from J; junction bases left unmatched: 11. The CDR3 covers 15 residues. CDR1 MNHNY and CDR2 SVGAGI come from the germline V gene (reference sequence).

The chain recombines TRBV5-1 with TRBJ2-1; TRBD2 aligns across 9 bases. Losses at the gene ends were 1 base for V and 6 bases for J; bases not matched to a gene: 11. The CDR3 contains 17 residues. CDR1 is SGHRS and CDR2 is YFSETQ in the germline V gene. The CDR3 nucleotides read TGCGCCAGCAGCTTGAGACTGGCGGGGGGGTTCGGCAATGAGCAGTTCTTC. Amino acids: CASSLRLAGGFGNEQFF. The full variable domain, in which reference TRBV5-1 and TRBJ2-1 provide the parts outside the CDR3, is KAGVTQTPRYLIKTRGQQVTLSCSPISGHRSVSWYQQTPGQGLQFLFEYFSETQRNKGNFPGRFSGRQFSNSRSEMNVSTLELGDSALYLCASSLRLAGGFGNEQFFGPGTRLTVL.

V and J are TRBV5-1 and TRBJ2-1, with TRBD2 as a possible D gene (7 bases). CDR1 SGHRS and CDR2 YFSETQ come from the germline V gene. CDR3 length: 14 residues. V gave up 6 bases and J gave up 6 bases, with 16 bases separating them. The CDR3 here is CASTRGGDFNEQFF. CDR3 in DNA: TGCGCCAGCACGAGGGGGGGGGATTTCAATGAGCAGTTCTTC.

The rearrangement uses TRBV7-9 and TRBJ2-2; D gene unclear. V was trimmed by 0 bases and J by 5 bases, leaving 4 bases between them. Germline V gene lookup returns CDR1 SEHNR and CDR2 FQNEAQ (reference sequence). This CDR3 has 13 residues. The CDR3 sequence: CASSLALTGELFF. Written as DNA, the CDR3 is TGTGCCAGCAGCTTAGCGCTAACCGGGGAGCTGTTTTTT.

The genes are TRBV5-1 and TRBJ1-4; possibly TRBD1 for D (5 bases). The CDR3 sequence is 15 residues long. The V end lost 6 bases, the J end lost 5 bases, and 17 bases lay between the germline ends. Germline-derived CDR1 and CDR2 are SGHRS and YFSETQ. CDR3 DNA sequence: TGCGCCAGCAATCCCCGGGGGAGGATAAATGAAAAACTGTTTTTT. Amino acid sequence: CASNPRGRINEKLFF.

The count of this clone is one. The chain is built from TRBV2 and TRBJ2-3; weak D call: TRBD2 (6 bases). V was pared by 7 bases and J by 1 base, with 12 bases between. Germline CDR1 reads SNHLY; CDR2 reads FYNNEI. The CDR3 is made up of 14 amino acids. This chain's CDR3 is CASKGGVGTDTQYF. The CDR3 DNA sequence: TGTGCCAGCAAGGGCGGGGTAGGCACAGATACGCAGTATTTT.

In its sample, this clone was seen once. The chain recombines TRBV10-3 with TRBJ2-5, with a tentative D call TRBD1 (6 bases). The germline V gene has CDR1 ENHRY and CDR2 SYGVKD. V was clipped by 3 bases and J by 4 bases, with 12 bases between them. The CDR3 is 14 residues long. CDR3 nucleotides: TGTGCCATCAGTGACTCGCAGGGGAGAGAGACCCAGTACTTC. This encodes CAISDSQGRETQYF.

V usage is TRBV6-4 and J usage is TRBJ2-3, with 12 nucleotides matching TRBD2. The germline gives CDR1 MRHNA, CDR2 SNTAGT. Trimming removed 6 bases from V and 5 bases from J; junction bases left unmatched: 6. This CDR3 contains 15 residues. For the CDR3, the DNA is TGTGCCAGCAGGCCTAGCGGGGGGGCCAGAGATACGCAGTATTTT. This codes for CASRPSGGARDTQYF.

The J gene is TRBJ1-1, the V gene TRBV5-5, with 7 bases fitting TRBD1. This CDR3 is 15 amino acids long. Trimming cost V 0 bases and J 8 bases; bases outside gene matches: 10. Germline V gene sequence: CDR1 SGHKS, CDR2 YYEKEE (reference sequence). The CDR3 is CASSLVGGGVGEAFF. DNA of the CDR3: TGTGCCAGCAGCTTGGTTGGAGGGGGCGTTGGAGAAGCTTTCTTT. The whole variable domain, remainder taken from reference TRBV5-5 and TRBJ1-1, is DAGVTQSPTHLIKTRGQQVTLRCSPISGHKSVSWYQQVLGQGPQFIFQYYEKEERGRGNFPDRFSARQFPNYSSELNVNALLLGDSALYLCASSLVGGGVGEAFFGQGTRLTVV.

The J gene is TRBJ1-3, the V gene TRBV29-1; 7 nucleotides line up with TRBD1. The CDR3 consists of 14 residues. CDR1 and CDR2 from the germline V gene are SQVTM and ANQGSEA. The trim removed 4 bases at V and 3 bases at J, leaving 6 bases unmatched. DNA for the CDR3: TGCAGCGTTGCCCTGGACAGGCGTGGAAACACCATATATTTT. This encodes CSVALDRRGNTIYF.

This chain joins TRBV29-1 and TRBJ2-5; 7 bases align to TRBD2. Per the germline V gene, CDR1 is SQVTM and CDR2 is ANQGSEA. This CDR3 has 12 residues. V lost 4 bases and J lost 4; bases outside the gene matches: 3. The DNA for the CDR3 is TGCAGCGTTGTGGAGCGGGGAGAGACCCAGTACTTC. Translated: CSVVERGETQYF.

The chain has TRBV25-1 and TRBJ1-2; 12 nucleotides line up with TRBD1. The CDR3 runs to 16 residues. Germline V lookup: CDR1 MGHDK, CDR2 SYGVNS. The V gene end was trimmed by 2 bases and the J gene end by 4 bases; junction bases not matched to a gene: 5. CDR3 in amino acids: CASSEMGQGALYGYTF. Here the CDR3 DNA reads TGTGCCAGCAGTGAAATGGGACAGGGGGCTCTCTATGGCTACACCTTC.